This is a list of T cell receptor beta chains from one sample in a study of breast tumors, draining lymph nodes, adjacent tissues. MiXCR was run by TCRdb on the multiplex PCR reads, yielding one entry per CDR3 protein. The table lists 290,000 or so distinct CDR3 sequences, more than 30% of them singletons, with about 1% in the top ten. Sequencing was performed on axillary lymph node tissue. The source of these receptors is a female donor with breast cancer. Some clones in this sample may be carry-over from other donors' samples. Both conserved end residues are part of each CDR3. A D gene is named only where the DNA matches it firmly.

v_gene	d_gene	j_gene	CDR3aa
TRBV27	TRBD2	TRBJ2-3	CASSLLGGSDTQYF
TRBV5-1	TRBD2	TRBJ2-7	CASSLDSGSYEQYF
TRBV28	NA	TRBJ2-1	CASSLDGYNEQFF
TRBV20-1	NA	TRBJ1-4	CSARRTGPNEKLFF
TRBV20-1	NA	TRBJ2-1	CSAKGTAAILNEQFF
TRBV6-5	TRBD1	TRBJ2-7	CAINGQGYEQYF
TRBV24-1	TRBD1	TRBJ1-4	CATSDPGQGGEKLFF
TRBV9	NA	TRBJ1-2	CASSQGRRPYTF
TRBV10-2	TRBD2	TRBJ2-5	CASSESSGREETQYF
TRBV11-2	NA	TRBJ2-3	CASSPSLSGRGTQYF
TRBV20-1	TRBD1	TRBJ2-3	CSARQTGGGADTQYF
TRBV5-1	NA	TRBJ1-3	CASSSQLGRHSGNTIYF
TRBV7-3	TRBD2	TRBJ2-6	CASSQAGGGTGANVLTF
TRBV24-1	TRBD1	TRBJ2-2	CATSDLIRTGGPGELFF
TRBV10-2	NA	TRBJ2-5	CASKQGGRGTQETQYF
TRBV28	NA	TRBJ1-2	CASSLSAGPTGDGYTF
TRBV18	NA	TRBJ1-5	CASSGAGSQPQHF
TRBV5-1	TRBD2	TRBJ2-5	CASSLLTGGQETQYF
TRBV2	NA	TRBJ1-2	CASSESPGGRDGYTF
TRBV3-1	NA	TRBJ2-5	CASSQDKGVWETQYF
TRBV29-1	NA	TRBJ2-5	CSVATSAGGETQYF
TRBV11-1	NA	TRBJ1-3	CASSLATASGNTIYF
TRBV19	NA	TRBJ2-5	CASSPPLRETQYF
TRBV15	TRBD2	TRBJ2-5	CATSRNRLAGGETQYF
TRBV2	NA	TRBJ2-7	CASLGARSREQYF
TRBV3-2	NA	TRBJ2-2	CASSHHQGLLGELFF
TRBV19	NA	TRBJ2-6	CASSIWGRAYSGANVLTF
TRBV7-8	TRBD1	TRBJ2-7	CASSLKAWDRGYEQYF
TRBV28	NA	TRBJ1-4	CASVGGINEKLFF
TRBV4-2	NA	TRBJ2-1	CASSQAPYNEQFF
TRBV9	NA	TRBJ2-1	CASSPQGLARPNEQFF
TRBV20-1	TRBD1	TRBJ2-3	CSASDRVKDTDTQYF
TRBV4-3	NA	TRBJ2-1	CASSQGLGEYNEQFF
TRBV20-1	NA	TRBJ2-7	CSARDYPKEGAPGYEQYF
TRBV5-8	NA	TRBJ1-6	CASSLVPPESPLHF
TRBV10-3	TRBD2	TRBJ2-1	CATRGLANNEQFF
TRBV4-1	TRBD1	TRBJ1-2	CASSPTGGAGYGYTF
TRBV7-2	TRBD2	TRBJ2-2	CASSSTGTSGANTGELFF
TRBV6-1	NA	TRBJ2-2	CASSGRTVTGELFF
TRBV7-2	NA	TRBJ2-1	CASTPGAGGPYNEQFF
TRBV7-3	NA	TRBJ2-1	CASSLMRANNEQFF
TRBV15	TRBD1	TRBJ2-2	CATSRGVGQGELFF